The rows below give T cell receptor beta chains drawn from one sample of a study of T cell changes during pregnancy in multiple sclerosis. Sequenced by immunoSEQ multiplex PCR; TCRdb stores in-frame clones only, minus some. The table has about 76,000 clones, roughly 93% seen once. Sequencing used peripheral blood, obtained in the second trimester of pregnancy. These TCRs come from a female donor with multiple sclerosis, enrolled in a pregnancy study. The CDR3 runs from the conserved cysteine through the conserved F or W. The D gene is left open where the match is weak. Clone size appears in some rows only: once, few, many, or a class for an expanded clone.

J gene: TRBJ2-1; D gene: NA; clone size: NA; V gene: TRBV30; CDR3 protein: CAWTRKGGYNEQFF; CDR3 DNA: TGTGCCTGGACAAGGAAAGGGGGCTACAATGAGCAGTTCTTC
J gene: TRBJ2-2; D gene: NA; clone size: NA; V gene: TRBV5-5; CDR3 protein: CASSNVALLSTGELFF; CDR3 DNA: TGTGCCAGCAGTAATGTAGCCCTTCTGAGCACCGGGGAGCTGTTTTTT
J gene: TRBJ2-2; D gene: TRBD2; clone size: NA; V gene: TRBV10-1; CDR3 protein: CASNSGGAGELFF; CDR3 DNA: TGCGCCAGCAATAGCGGGGGGGCCGGGGAGCTGTTTTTT
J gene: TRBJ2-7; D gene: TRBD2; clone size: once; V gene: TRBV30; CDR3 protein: CAWGRLAGGPYEQYF; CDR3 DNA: TGTGCCTGGGGAAGACTAGCGGGGGGACCCTACGAGCAGTACTTC
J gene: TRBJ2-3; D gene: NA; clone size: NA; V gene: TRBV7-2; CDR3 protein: CASSSTMRDTQYF; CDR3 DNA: TGTGCCAGCAGCTCTACGATGAGGGATACGCAGTATTTT
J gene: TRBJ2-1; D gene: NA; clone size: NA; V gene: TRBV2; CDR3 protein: CASETSPGHSSFEQFF; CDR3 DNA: TGTGCCAGCGAGACAAGCCCGGGACACAGTAGCTTTGAGCAGTTCTTC
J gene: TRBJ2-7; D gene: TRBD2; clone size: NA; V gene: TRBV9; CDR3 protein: CASSVATAGPYEQYF; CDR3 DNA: TGTGCCAGCAGCGTAGCTACAGCGGGACCGTACGAGCAGTACTTC
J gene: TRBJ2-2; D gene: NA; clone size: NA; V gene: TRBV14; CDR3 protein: CASSQGWGLDTGELFF; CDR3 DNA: TGTGCCAGCAGCCAAGGGTGGGGGCTTGACACCGGGGAGCTGTTTTTT
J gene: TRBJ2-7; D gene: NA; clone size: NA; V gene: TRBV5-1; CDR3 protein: CASSLWTFDAYEQYF; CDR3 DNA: TGCGCCAGCAGCTTGTGGACATTCGATGCCTACGAGCAGTACTTC
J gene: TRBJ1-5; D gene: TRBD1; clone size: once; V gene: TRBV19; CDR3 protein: CASKTGNQPQHF; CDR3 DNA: TGTGCCAGTAAGACAGGGAATCAGCCCCAGCATTTT
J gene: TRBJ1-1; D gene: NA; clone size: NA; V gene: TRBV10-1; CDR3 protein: CASSLNNLGTEAFF; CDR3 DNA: TGCGCCAGCAGCCTCAATAACCTCGGGACTGAAGCTTTCTTT
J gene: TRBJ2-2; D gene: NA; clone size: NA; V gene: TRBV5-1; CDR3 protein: CASSPLTGAGELFF; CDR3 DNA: TGCGCCAGCAGCCCACTGACAGGTGCCGGGGAGCTGTTTTTT
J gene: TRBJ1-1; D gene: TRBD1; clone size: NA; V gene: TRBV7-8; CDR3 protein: CASTNDPGTGPNTEAFF; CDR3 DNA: TGTGCCAGCACCAACGATCCCGGGACAGGTCCGAACACTGAAGCTTTCTTT
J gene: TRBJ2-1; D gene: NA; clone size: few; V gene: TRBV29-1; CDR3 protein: CSVEDQSGTLNYNEQFF; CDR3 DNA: TGCAGCGTTGAAGACCAATCCGGGACTCTAAACTACAATGAGCAGTTCTTC
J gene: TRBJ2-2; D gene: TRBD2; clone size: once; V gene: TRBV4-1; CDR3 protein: CASSLSGGANTGELFF; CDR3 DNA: TGCGCCAGCAGCCTCAGCGGGGGGGCGAACACCGGGGAGCTGTTTTTT
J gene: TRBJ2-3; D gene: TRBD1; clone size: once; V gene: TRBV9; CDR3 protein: CASSVGQGPPDTQYF; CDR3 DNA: TGTGCCAGCAGCGTCGGACAGGGGCCCCCAGATACGCAGTATTTT
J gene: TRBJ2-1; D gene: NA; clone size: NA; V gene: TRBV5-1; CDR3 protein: CASSLGLATYNEQFF; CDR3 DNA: TGCGCCAGCAGCTTGGGGCTCGCCACCTACAATGAGCAGTTCTTC
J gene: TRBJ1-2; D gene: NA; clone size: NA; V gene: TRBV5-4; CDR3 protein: CASSLDGGDYTF; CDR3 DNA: TGTGCCAGCAGCTTGGACGGGGGTGACTACACCTTC
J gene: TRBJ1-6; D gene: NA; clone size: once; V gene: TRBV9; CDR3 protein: CASSVGEGYNSPLHF; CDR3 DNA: TGTGCCAGCAGCGTAGGAGAGGGTTATAATTCACCCCTCCACTTT
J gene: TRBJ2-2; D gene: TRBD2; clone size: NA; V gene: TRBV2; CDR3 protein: CASTSPGGANTGELFF; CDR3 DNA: TGTGCCAGCACCTCCCCCGGGGGGGCGAACACCGGGGAGCTGTTTTTT
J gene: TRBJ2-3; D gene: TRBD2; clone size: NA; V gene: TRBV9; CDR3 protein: CASSFDLGTSSDTQYF; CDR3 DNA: TGTGCCAGCAGCTTCGACCTTGGGACTAGTTCAGATACGCAGTATTTT
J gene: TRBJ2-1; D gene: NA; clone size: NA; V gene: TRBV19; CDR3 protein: CASSILAYNEQFF; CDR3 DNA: TGTGCCAGTAGTATACTAGCCTACAATGAGCAGTTCTTC
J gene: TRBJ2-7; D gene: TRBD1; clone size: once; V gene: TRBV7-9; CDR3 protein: CASSSTTGLDANSYEQYF; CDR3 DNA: TGTGCCAGCAGCTCCACGACAGGGCTCGATGCCAACTCCTACGAGCAGTACTTC
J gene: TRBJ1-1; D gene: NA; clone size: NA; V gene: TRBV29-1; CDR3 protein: CSALISRNTEAFF; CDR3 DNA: TGCAGCGCCCTGATATCGCGGAACACTGAAGCTTTCTTT
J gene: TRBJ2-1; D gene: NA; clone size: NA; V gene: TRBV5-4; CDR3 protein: CASSFHGGGYNEQFF; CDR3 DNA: TGTGCCAGCAGCTTTCACGGCGGCGGTTACAATGAGCAGTTCTTC
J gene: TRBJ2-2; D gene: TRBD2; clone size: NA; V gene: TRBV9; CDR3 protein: CASSEAGGGVTGELFF; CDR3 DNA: TGTGCCAGCAGCGAGGCAGGCGGGGGAGTGACCGGGGAGCTGTTTTTT
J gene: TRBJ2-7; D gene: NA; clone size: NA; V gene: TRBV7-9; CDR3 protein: CASSRQESSYEQYF; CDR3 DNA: TGTGCCAGCAGCCGACAGGAGAGCTCCTACGAGCAGTACTTC
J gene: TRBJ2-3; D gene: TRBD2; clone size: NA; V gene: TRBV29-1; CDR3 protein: CSVEEGRLATGGTTDTQYF; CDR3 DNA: TGCAGCGTTGAAGAAGGGAGACTAGCGACGGGGGGCACCACAGATACGCAGTATTTT
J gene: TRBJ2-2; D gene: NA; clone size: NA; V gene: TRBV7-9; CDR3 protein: CASSLAGGNTGELFF; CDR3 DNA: TGTGCCAGCAGTTTAGCTGGGGGCAACACCGGGGAGCTGTTTTTT
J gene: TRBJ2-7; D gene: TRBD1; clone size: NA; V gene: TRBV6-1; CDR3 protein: CASSGRQGAQYF; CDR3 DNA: TGTGCCAGCAGTGGCCGACAGGGCGCACAGTACTTC
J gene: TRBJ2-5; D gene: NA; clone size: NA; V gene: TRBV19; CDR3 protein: CASSIGAGFQETQYF; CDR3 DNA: TGTGCCAGTAGTATAGGGGCGGGATTTCAAGAGACCCAGTACTTC
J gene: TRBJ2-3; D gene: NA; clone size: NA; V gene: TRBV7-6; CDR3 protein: CASSLNPGNTDTQYF; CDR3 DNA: TGTGCCAGCAGCTTAAACCCAGGGAACACAGATACGCAGTATTTT
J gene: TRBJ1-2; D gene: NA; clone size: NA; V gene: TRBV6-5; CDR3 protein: CASRSRGTYGYTF; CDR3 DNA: TGTGCCAGCAGGAGCAGGGGAACCTATGGCTACACCTTC
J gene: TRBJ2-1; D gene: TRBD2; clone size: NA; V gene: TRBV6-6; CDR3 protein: CASSYSNGGGPAEQFF; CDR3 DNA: TGTGCCAGCAGTTACTCGAATGGGGGGGGTCCCGCTGAGCAGTTCTTC
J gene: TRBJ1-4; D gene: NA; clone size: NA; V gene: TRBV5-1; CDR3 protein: CASSGGNRDPTNEKLFF; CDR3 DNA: TGCGCCAGTTCCGGCGGGAACAGAGACCCAACTAATGAAAAACTGTTTTTT
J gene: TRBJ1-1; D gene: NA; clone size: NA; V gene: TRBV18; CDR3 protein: CASGYTRSTEAFF; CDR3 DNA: TGTGCCAGCGGCTACACTAGGAGCACTGAAGCTTTCTTT
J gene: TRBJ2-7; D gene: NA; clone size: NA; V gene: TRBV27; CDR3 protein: CASSFRYSYEQYF; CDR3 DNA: TGTGCCAGCAGTTTCCGTTACTCCTACGAGCAGTACTTC
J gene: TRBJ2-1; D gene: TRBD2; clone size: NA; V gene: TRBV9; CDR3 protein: CASSVGGERYNEQFF; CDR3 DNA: TGTGCCAGCAGCGTCGGGGGGGAAAGGTACAATGAGCAGTTCTTC
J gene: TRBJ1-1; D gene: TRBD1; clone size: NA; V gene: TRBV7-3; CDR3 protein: CASSRQGGETEAFF; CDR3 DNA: TGTGCCAGCAGCCGGCAGGGGGGTGAAACTGAAGCTTTCTTT
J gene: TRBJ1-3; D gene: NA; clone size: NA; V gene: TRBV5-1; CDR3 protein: CASSLGGVQDTIYF; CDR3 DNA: TGCGCCAGCAGCTTGGGGGGGGTTCAAGACACCATATATTTT
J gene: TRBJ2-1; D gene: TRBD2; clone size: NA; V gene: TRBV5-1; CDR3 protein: CASSLSSGGLDEQFF; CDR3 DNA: TGCGCCAGCAGCCTATCGAGCGGGGGGTTGGATGAGCAGTTCTTC
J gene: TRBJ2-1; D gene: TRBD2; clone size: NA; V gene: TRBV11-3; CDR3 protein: CASSLDKTSGGMDEQFF; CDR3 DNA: TGTGCCAGCAGCTTAGATAAAACTAGCGGGGGGATGGATGAGCAGTTCTTC
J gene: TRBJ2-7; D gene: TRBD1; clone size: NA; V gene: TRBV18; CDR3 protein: CASCRQGVSYEQYF; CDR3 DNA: TGTGCCAGCTGCCGACAGGGGGTCTCCTACGAGCAGTACTTC
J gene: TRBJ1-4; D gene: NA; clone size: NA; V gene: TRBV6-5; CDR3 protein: CASAATGATNEKLFF; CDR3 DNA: TGTGCCAGCGCCGCCACCGGGGCAACTAATGAAAAACTGTTTTTT
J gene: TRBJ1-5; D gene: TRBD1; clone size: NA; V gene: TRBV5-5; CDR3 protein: CASSLGTGLNQPQHF; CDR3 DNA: TGTGCCAGCAGCTTGGGGACAGGGCTAAATCAGCCCCAGCATTTT
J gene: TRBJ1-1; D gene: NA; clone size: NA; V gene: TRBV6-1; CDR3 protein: CASRTVTEAFF; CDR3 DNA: TGTGCCAGCAGAACAGTAACGGAAGCTTTCTTT
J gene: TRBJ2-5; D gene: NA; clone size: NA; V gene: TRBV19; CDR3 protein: CASSMGYNSQETQYF; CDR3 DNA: TGTGCCAGTAGTATGGGCTACAACTCCCAAGAGACCCAGTACTTC
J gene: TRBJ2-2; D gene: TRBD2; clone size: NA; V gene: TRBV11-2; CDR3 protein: CASSLAGLAGTGELFF; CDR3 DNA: TGTGCCAGCAGCTTAGCAGGGCTAGCGGGGACCGGGGAGCTGTTTTTT
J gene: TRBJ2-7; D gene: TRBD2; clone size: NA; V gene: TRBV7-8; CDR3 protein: CASSDPWREGSYEQYF; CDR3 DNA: TGTGCCAGCAGCGATCCCTGGCGGGAGGGGTCCTACGAGCAGTACTTC
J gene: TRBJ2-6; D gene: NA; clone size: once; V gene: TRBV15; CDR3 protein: CATSVQASGANVLTF; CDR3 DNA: TGTGCCACCAGCGTACAGGCCTCTGGGGCCAACGTCCTGACTTTC
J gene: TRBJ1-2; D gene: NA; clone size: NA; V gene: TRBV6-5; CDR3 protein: CASSYSDSHGYTF; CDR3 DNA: TGTGCCAGCAGTTACTCGGACAGCCATGGCTACACCTTC
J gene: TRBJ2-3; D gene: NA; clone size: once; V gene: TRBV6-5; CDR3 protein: CASSYVGLTADTQYF; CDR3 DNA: TGTGCCAGCAGTTACGTGGGCCTTACGGCAGATACGCAGTATTTT
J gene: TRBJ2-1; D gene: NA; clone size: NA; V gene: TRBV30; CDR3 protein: CAWSVLQGGSGRQFF; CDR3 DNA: TGTGCCTGGAGTGTACTACAGGGTGGATCGGGCAGGCAGTTCTTC
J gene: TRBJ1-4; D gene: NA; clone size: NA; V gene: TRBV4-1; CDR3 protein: CASSQDLFTGIGEKLFF; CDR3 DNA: TGCGCCAGCAGCCAAGATCTCTTCACAGGGATTGGCGAAAAACTGTTTTTT